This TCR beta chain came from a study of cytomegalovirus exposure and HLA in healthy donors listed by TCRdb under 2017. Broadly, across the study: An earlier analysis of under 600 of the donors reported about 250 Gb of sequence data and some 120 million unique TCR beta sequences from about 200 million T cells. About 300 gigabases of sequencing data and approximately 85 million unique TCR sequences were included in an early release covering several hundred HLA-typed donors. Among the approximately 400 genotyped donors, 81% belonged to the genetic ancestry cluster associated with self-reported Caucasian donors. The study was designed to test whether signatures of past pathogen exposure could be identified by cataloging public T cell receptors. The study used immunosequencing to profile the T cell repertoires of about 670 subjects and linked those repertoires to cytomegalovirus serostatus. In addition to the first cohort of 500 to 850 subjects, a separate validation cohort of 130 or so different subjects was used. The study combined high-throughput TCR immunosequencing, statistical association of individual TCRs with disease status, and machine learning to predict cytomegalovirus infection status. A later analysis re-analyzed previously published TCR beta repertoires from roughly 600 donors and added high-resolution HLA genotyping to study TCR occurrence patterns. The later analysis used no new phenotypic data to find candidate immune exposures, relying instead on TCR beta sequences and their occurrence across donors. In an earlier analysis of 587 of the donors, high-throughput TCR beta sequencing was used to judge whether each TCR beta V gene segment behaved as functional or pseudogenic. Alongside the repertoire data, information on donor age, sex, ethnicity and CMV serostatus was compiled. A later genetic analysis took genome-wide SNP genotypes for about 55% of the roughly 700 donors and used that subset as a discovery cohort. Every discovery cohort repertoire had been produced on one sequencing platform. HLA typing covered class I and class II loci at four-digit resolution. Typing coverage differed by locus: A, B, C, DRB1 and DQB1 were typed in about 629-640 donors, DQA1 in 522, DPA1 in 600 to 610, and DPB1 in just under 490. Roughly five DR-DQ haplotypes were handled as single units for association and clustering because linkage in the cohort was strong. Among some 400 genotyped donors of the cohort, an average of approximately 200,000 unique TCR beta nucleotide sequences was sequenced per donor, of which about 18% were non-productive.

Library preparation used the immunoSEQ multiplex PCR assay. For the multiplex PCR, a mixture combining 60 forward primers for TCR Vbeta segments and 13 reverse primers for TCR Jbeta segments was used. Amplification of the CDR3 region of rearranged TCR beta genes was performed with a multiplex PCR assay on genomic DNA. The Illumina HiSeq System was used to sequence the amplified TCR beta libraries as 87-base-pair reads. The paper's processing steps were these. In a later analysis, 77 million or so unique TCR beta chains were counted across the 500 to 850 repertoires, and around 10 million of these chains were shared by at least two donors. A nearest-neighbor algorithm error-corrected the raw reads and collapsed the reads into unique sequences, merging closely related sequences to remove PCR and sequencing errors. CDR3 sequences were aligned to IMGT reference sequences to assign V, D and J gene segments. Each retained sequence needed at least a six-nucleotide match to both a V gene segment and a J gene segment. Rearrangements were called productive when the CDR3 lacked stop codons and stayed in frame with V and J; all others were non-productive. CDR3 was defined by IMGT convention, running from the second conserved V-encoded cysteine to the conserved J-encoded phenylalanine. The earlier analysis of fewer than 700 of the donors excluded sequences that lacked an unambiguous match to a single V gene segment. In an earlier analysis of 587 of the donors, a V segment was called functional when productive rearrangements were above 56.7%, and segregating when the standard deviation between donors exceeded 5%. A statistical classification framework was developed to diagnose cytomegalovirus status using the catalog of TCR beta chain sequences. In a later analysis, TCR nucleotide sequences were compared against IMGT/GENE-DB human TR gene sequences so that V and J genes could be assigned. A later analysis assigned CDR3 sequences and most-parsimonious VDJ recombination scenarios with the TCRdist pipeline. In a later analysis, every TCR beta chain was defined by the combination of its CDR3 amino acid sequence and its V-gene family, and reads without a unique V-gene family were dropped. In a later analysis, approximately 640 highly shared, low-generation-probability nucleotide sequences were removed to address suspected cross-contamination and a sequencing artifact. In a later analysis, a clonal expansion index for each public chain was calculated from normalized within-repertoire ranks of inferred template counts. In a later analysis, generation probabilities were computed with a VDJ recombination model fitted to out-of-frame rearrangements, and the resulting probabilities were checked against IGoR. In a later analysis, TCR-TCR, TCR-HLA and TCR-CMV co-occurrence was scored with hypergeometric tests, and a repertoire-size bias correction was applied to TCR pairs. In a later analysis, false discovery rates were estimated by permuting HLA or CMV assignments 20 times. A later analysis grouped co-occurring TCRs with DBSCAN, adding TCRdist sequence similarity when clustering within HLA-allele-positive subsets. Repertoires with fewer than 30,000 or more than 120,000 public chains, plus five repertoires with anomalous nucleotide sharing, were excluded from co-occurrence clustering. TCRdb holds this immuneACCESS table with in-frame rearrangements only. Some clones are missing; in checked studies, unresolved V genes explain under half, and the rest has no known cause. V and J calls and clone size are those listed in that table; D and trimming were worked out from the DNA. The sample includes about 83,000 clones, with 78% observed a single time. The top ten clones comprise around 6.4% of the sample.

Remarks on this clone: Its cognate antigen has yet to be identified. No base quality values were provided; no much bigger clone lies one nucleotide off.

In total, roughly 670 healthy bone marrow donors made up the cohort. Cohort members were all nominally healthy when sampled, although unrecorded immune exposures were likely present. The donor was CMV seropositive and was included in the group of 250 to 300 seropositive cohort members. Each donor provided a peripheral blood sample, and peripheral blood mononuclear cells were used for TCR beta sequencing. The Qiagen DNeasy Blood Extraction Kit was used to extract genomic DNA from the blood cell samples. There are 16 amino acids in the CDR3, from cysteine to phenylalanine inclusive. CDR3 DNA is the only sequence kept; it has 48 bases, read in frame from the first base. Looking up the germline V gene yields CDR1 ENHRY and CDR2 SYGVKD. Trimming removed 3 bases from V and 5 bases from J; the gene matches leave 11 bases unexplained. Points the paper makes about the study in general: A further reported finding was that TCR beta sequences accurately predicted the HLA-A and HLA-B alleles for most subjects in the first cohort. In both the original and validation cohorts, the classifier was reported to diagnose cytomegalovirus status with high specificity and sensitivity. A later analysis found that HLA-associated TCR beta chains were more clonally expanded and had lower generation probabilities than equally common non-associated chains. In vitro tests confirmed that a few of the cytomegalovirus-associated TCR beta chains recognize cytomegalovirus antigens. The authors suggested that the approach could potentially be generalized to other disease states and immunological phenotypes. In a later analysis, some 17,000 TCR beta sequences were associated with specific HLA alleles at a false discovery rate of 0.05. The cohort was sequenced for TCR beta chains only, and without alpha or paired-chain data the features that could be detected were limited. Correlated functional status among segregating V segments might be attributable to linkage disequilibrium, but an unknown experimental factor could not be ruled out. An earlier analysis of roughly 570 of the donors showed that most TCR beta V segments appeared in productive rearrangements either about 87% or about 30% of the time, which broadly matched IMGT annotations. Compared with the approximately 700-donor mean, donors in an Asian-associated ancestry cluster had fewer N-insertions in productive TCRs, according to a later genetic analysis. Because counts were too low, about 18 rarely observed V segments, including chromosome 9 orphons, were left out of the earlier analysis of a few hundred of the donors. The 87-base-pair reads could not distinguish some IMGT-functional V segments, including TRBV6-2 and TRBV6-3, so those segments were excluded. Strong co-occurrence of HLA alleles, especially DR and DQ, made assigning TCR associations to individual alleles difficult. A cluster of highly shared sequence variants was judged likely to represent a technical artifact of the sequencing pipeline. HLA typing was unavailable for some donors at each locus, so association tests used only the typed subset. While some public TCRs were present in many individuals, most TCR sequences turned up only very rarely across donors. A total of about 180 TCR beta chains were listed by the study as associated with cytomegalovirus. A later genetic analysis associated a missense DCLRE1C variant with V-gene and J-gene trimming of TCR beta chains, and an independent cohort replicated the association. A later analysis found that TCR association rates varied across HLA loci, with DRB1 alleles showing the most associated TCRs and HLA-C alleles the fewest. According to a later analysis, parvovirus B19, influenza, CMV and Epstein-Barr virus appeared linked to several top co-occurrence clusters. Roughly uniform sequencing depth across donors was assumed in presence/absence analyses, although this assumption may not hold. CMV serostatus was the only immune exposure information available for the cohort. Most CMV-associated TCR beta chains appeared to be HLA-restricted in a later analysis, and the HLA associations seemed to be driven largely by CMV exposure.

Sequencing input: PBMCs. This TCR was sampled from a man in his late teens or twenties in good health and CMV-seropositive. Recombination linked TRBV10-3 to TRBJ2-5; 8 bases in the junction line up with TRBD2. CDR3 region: CAISDGSGSGGETQYF. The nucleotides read TGTGCCATCAGTGATGGAAGCGGGAGCGGTGGGGAGACCCAGTACTTC.